This T cell receptor beta chain was identified during a study of blood T cell repertoires in COVID-19. On the study more broadly: Sites in the United States, Italy and Spain provided acute and convalescent COVID-19 samples. The analysed material was cDNA or gDNA that came from T cells, B-cell-depleted T cells, or PBMCs.

J gave up 11 bases and V 6 bases, and 6 bases lay outside the gene matches. The germline gives CDR1 MNHEY, CDR2 SVGAGI. There are 11 residues in the CDR3. In the original workflow: Amplified reference gene primers provided the basis for estimating nucleated cell counts. Only in-frame clones appear in the TCRdb table, and some are missing; sequencing was by immunoSEQ multiplex PCR. V and J calls and clone size are those listed in that table; D and trimming were worked out from the DNA. The sample holds about 130,000 clones, about four fifths seen once. The source is a man aged 40-49 years with active or convalescent COVID-19. This sequence joins TRBV6-5 and TRBJ1-1; 7 positions agree with TRBD1. Source material: peripheral blood. In DNA form, the CDR3 reads TGTGCCAGCAGCAGGGGGTTCGGGGCTTTCTTT. Protein product: CASSRGFGAFF.